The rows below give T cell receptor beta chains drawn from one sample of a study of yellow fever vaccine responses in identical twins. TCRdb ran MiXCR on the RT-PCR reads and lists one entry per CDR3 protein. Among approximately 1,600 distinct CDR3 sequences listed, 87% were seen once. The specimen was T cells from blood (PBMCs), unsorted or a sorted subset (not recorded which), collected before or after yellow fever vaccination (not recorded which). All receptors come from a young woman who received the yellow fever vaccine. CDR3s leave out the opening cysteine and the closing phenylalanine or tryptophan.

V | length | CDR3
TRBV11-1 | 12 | ASSSTTLNTEAF
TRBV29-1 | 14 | SVEDRGGTNYNEQF
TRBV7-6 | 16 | ASSLEVVSTSTGNTIY
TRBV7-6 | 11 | ASSRQGAHEQF
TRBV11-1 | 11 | ASSAVGSYEQY
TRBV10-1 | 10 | ASSDLYSPLH
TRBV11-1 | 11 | ASSSSVSYEQY
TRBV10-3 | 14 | AIRTGQSPPRYGYT
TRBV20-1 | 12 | SATLATGGYEQY
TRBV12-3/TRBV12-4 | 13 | ASSLRTTSPYEQY